These 8 T cell receptor beta chains were all obtained from the same sample, sequenced in a study of OX40 agonist ivuxolimab in advanced cancers. Generated by immunoSEQ multiplex PCR, the TCRdb table keeps only in-frame clones and is missing some. The table lists over 45,000 clones, more than 80% of them singletons. The sequencing used CD4+ or CD8+ T cells sorted from blood, collected in a trial of the OX40 agonist ivuxolimab. Every receptor here comes from an adult with an advanced solid tumor such as melanoma, head and neck, liver or kidney cancer.

The rearrangement links TRBV6-4 to TRBJ2-2; the D is unclear. The germline V and J ends were trimmed by 9 bases and 6 bases, with 17 bases remaining between them. Germline V lookup: CDR1 MRHNA, CDR2 SNTAGT. The CDR3 spans 14 residues. In DNA, the CDR3 is TGTGCCAGTCTTAAACGAGTCTGTCCCGGGGAGCTGTTTTTT. Amino acids: CASLKRVCPGELFF.

This clone appeared once. The chain joins TRBV18 to TRBJ2-5, with D unresolved. The V gene's germline CDR1 is KGHSH and CDR2 LQKENI. The CDR3 has 14 amino acids. The V end lost 0 bases, the J end lost 1 base, and 6 bases lay between the germline ends. CDR3 in DNA: TGTGCCAGCTCACCACCCACTACCCAAGAGACCCAGTACTTC. This encodes CASSPPTTQETQYF. Complete variable domain (other parts from reference TRBV18 and TRBJ2-5): NAGVMQNPRHLVRRRGQEARLRCSPMKGHSHVYWYRQLPEEGLKFMVYLQKENIIDESGMPKERFSAEFPKEGPSILRIQQVVRGDSAAYFCASSPPTTQETQYFGPGTRLLVL.

This sequence joins TRBV18 and TRBJ1-5, with D unresolved. The CDR3 loop spans 12 amino acids. From germline, CDR1 is KGHSH and CDR2 LQKENI. Between the trimmed V and J ends, which lost 3 bases and 3 bases, there was a span of 3 bases. This CDR3 is CASSPANQPQHF. The CDR3 bases are TGTGCCAGCTCACCCGCCAATCAGCCCCAGCATTTT. The full variable domain, its missing parts supplied by reference TRBV18 and TRBJ1-5, is NAGVMQNPRHLVRRRGQEARLRCSPMKGHSHVYWYRQLPEEGLKFMVYLQKENIIDESGMPKERFSAEFPKEGPSILRIQQVVRGDSAAYFCASSPANQPQHFGDGTRLSIL.

J is TRBJ2-7 and V is TRBV20-1; D ambiguous. CDR1 is DFQATT and CDR2 is SNEGSKA in the germline V gene (reference sequence). V gave up 3 bases and J gave up 3 bases, with 6 bases separating them. The CDR3 is 11 amino acids. CDR3 residues: CSASEVYEQYF. The CDR3 nucleotides are TGCAGTGCTAGTGAAGTCTACGAGCAGTACTTC.

The chain is built from TRBV5-1 and TRBJ1-3; 12 positions match TRBD1. CDR1 and CDR2 from the germline V gene are SGHRS and YFSETQ. Trimming removed 2 bases from V and 3 bases from J; junction bases left unmatched: 6. The CDR3 runs 17 residues. CDR3 DNA sequence: TGCGCCAGCAGCTTTGGGACAGGGGGCCTGCATGGAAACACCATATATTTT. The encoded protein is CASSFGTGGLHGNTIYF. Drawing the rest from reference TRBV5-1 and TRBJ1-3, the complete variable domain is KAGVTQTPRYLIKTRGQQVTLSCSPISGHRSVSWYQQTPGQGLQFLFEYFSETQRNKGNFPGRFSGRQFSNSRSEMNVSTLELGDSALYLCASSFGTGGLHGNTIYFGEGSWLTVV.

The J gene is TRBJ2-3, the V gene TRBV29-1; TRBD1 matches 11 bases. With 2 bases clipped from V and 4 bases from J, the junction kept 2 bases outside the gene matches. Germline CDR1 SQVTM, CDR2 ANQGSEA. CDR3 length: 14 residues. The DNA for the CDR3 is TGCAGCGTTGAACTGGGACAGGGGGCAGATACGCAGTATTTT. Translating it yields CSVELGQGADTQYF.

J is TRBJ2-1 and V is TRBV19; D might be TRBD2 (5 bases). The CDR3 is 15 amino acids. V shed 3 bases and J shed 8 bases, with 17 bases lying between them. The V gene's germline CDR1 is LNHDA and CDR2 SQIVND (reference sequence). The CDR3 reads CASSIPSRGLDEQFF. In DNA form, the CDR3 reads TGTGCCAGTAGTATCCCGAGCCGGGGTTTGGATGAGCAGTTCTTC. Full variable domain (missing parts from reference TRBV19 and TRBJ2-1): DGGITQSPKYLFRKEGQNVTLSCEQNLNHDAMYWYRQDPGQGLRLIYYSQIVNDFQKGDIAEGYSVSREKKESFPLTVTSAQKNPTAFYLCASSIPSRGLDEQFFGPGTRLTVL.

The chain carries TRBV27 and TRBJ1-2; TRBD1 might be the D (6 bases). V lost 7 bases and J 5 bases, leaving 26 bases between the germline ends. Germline-derived CDR1 and CDR2 are MNHEY and SMNVEV (reference sequence). The CDR3 length is 17 residues. The CDR3 sequence is CASTTAGTGMVRYGYTF. The CDR3 DNA reads TGTGCCAGCACCACGGCTGGAACAGGGATGGTGCGATATGGCTACACCTTC.